This T cell receptor (beta chain) was recorded in a study of beta chain features in type 1 diabetes. Whole-study results and caveats: TCRB CDR3s were moderately but significantly shorter in Type 1 diabetes patients in all four CD4+ subsets.

The length of the CDR3 is 15 residues. Deletions cut 1 base from V and 4 bases from J, with 13 bases between. Germline lookup yields CDR1 SGHNT and CDR2 YENEEA. The isolated RNA, all of it, was reverse transcribed, so expressed TCRB transcripts were what got sequenced. Assay used: immunoSEQ multiplex PCR; TCRdb lists only in-frame clones, some missing. The sample carries around 130,000 clones, around 9% recorded once. As for this clone: The antigen is undetermined.

Material: central memory CD4+ T cells from blood. The rearrangement joins TRBV11-3 to TRBJ2-5, with D perhaps TRBD1 (8 bases). The clonotype originates from a man aged 30 to 45 with type 1 diabetes. CDR3 in DNA: TGTGCCAGCAGCTTAGCACAGGGGGGGACAGAGACCCAGTACTTC. Translating gives CASSLAQGGTETQYF.